The 14 T cell receptor beta chains listed next were all sequenced from one sample in a study of early T cells in non-severe SARS-CoV-2 infection. TCRdb itself ran the 5' RACE reads through MiXCR, one entry per CDR3 protein. This table has some 30,000 distinct CDR3 sequences, over 3.5% appearing once. Sequencing was carried out using whole blood. These receptors were taken from an adult who was a healthcare worker with PCR-confirmed SARS-CoV-2 infection or an uninfected control (not recorded which).

This clonotype has more than one count but fewer than ten. The J gene is TRBJ2-7, the V gene TRBV4-1; the D gene could be TRBD1 or TRBD2 (5 bases each). V lost 3 bases and J lost 5, with 5 bases in between. The CDR3 totals 11 residues. Per the germline V gene, CDR1 is MGHRA and CDR2 is YSYEKL. The CDR3 bases are TGCGCCAGCAGCCAGGGGGACGAGCAGTACTTC. It specifies CASSQGDEQYF.

This clonotype was counted only a few times. The CDR3 nucleotides are TGCGCCAGCAGAGATGCCTACGAGCAGTACTTC. Protein: CASRDAYEQYF. This rearrangement joins TRBV5-1 to TRBJ2-7; D not resolved. The CDR3 is 11 amino acids. Germline CDR1 reads SGHRS; CDR2 reads YFSETQ. Between the trimmed V and J ends, which lost 5 bases and 2 bases, there was a span of 5 bases. Full variable domain (outside the CDR3, taken from reference TRBV5-1 and TRBJ2-7): KAGVTQTPRYLIKTRGQQVTLSCSPISGHRSVSWYQQTPGQGLQFLFEYFSETQRNKGNFPGRFSGRQFSNSRSEMNVSTLELGDSALYLCASRDAYEQYFGPGTRLTVT.

This clonotype appeared many times. J is TRBJ2-1 and V is TRBV24-1; 13 positions agree with TRBD2. From germline, CDR1 is KGHDR and CDR2 SFDVKD. V was clipped by 3 bases and J by 5 bases; unmatched bases: 0. There are 15 residues in the CDR3. CDR3 nucleotide sequence: TGTGCCACCAGTGATGGGACTAGCGGGGACAATGAGCAGTTCTTC. This sequence encodes CATSDGTSGDNEQFF.

CDR3 sequence (DNA): TGTGCCAGCAGCCGGACAGGGGGCATTCAGCCCCAGCATTTT. Translation: CASSRTGGIQPQHF. The J gene is TRBJ1-5, the V gene TRBV5-5; 11 bases line up with TRBD1. Germline CDR1 SGHKS, CDR2 YYEKEE (reference sequence). Trimming cost V 4 bases and J 6 bases; bases outside gene matches: 3. The CDR3 contains 14 residues.

This clonotype was counted ten times or more. The V gene is TRBV2, the J gene TRBJ1-5, with 12 bases matching TRBD1. The CDR3 runs 16 residues. V dropped 4 bases and J dropped 6; count of bases not matched to a gene: 7. CDR1 is SNHLY, CDR2 FYNNEI, per germline. The CDR3 sequence is CASSGEGTGGSQPQHF. The CDR3 bases are TGTGCCAGCAGTGGCGAAGGGACAGGGGGCAGTCAGCCCCAGCATTTT.

In its sample, this clonotype was seen a few times. This chain links TRBV11-2 with TRBJ1-3; D call uncertain. The germline gives CDR1 SGHAT, CDR2 FQNNGV. This CDR3 is 13 amino acids long. The V gene lost 0 bases and the J gene lost 2 bases, with 2 bases spanning the gap. Here the CDR3 reads CASSLDPGNTIYF. The CDR3 nucleotides read TGTGCCAGCAGCTTAGATCCTGGAAACACCATATATTTT. Full variable domain (remainder filled in from reference TRBV11-2 and TRBJ1-3): EAGVAQSPRYKIIEKRQSVAFWCNPISGHATLYWYQQILGQGPKLLIQFQNNGVVDDSQLPKDRFSAERLKGVDSTLKIQPAKLEDSAVYLCASSLDPGNTIYFGEGSWLTVV.

This clonotype was observed at least ten times. The rearrangement joins TRBV4-2 to TRBJ1-2; 9 bases line up with TRBD1. Germline-derived CDR1 and CDR2 are LGHNA and YNFKEQ. The V and J ends lost 2 bases and 8 bases, in that order; junction bases with no gene match: 6. The CDR3 runs to 14 residues. Here the CDR3 reads CASSQTTGGVGYTF. CDR3 nucleotides: TGTGCCAGCAGCCAAACTACAGGGGGCGTAGGCTACACCTTC.

This clonotype was seen ten or more times. V gene TRBV19 combines with J gene TRBJ2-7, with TRBD1 matching 9 bases. Looked up from germline, CDR1 is LNHDA and CDR2 is SQIVND (reference sequence). This CDR3 region has 13 residues. The ends lost 3 bases at V and 5 bases at J; junction bases unmatched: 2. CDR3 sequence reads: CASSMDRGNEQYF. The CDR3 nucleotides read TGTGCCAGTAGTATGGACAGGGGCAACGAGCAGTACTTC.

There are many counts of this clonotype. V usage is TRBV27 and J usage is TRBJ1-1; 9 bases match TRBD1. In germline, CDR1 is MNHEY, CDR2 SMNVEV (reference sequence). V gave up 2 bases and J gave up 5 bases; unmatched junction bases: 3. This CDR3 is built from 14 residues. The CDR3 sequence: CASSLNRGRTEAFF. In nucleotides, the CDR3 is TGTGCCAGCAGTTTAAACAGGGGGCGGACTGAAGCTTTCTTT.

J is TRBJ2-7 and V is TRBV14; D call uncertain. The length of the CDR3 is 13 residues. From germline, CDR1 is SGHDN and CDR2 FVKESK. V was trimmed by 1 base and J by 9 bases, leaving 13 bases between them. The CDR3 DNA is TGTGCCAGCAGCCAAGCGCTTGTGGGCGTGCAGTACTTC. It specifies CASSQALVGVQYF.

Many counts were recorded for this clonotype. The genes are TRBV11-2 and TRBJ1-2; TRBD1 agrees at 7 bases. Per the germline V gene, CDR1 is SGHAT and CDR2 is FQNNGV. The CDR3 is 15 residues long. V was pared by 0 bases and J by 4 bases, with 5 bases of the junction left unmatched. DNA for the CDR3: TGTGCCAGCAGCTTAGAATCGGGACAGTCCTATGGCTACACCTTC. This codes for CASSLESGQSYGYTF.

The table lists this clonotype with many counts. Here the CDR3 DNA reads TGCAGTGCTAGACCCAACACAGGGGGCAGGGAGACCCAGTACTTC. It translates to CSARPNTGGRETQYF. J is TRBJ2-5 and V is TRBV20-1; 9 nucleotides agree with TRBD1. The CDR3 consists of 15 residues. Per germline, CDR1 DFQATT and CDR2 SNEGSKA (reference sequence). V trimming: 2 bases; J trimming: 5 bases; junction bases outside the gene matches: 9.

This clonotype was seen more than once but under ten times. This chain links TRBV7-9 with TRBJ2-7; TRBD2 is a possible D gene (5 bases). This CDR3 has 15 residues. Germline loops: CDR1 SEHNR, CDR2 FQNEAQ (reference sequence). Trimming pared 4 bases from V and 5 bases from J, leaving 18 bases between. For the CDR3, the DNA is TGTGCCAGCAGCTCCCCGTTTGAGGGTCACAACGAGCAGTACTTC. This gives the protein CASSSPFEGHNEQYF.

The V gene is TRBV12-3 or TRBV12-4, the J gene TRBJ2-3; either TRBD1 or TRBD2 may supply D (7 bases each). With 6 bases removed from V and 10 bases from J, the gap between germline ends came to 20 bases. The CDR3 is 14 residues long. This chain's CDR3 is CASRNSQGGLSQYF. The CDR3 nucleotides are TGTGCCAGCAGAAATTCCCAGGGGGGACTATCGCAGTATTTT.